This TCR beta chain was sequenced in a study of blood T cell repertoires in COVID-19. Study-wide background: Acute and convalescent COVID-19 samples came from the United States, Italy and Spain. Sample material is recorded as cDNA or gDNA derived from T cells, B-cell-depleted T cells, or PBMCs.

Per the original data handling: Amplification with reference gene primers provided the estimates of nucleated cell counts. Measured with immunoSEQ multiplex PCR; TCRdb has only the in-frame clones, and not every one. V and J calls and clone size are those listed in that table; D and trimming were worked out from the DNA. Of roughly 300,000 clones listed, about four fifths are singletons. Followed over time, Seattle patients had been enrolled while infection was active. Trimming pared 1 base from V and 4 bases from J, leaving 10 bases between. Germline CDR1 reads MGHDK; CDR2 reads SYGVNS. The CDR3 has 14 amino acids.

The sequencing sample was made of peripheral blood. This chain connects TRBV25-1 to TRBJ1-1; tentative D call: TRBD1 (5 bases). The TCR originated in a human donor with COVID-19, enrolled during active disease. The donor label of this sample is uncertain. CDR3 sequence reads: CASSEFGRATEAFF. The CDR3 DNA reads TGTGCCAGCAGTGAATTTGGCAGGGCCACTGAAGCTTTCTTT. Together with reference TRBV25-1 and TRBJ1-1, the CDR3 gives the full variable domain: EADIYQTPRYLVIGTGKKITLECSQTMGHDKMYWYQQDPGMELHLIHYSYGVNSTEKGDLSSESTVSRIRTEHFPLTLESARPSHTSQYLCASSEFGRATEAFFGQGTRLTVV.